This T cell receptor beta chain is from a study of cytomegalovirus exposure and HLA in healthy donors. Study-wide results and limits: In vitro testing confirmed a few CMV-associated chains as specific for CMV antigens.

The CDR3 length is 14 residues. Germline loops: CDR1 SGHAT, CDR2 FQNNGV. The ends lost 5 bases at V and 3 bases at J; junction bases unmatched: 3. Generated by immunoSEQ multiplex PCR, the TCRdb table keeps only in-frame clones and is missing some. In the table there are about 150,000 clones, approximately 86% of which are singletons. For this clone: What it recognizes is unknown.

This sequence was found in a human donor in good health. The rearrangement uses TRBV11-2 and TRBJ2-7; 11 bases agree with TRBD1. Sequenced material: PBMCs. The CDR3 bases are TGTGCCAGCAGCCGGGACAGGGGGATCTACGAGCAGTACTTC. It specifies CASSRDRGIYEQYF.